The next 10 T cell receptor beta chains were all read from a single sample in a study of blood T cells in healthy people across ages. A J-beta primer mix and a sample-barcoded 5' primer were used in a second PCR of roughly 7 to 12 cycles. One entry per CDR3 protein, called by TCRdb with MiXCR from the 5' RACE reads. The table lists about 640,000 distinct CDR3 sequences, approximately 30% of them singletons. The specimen sequenced was blood. The receptor source for this set is a woman older than 75 in good health.

This clonotype was detected only a few times. The chain joins TRBV5-1 to TRBJ1-1; D is perhaps TRBD1 (5 bases). CDR3 length: 14 amino acids. Trimming left V 4 bases short and J 3 bases short, with 13 bases between. The germline V gene has CDR1 SGHRS and CDR2 YFSETQ. The CDR3 nucleotides are TGCGCCAGCAGCCTCCGACAGATTGACACTGAAGCTTTCTTT. Protein sequence: CASSLRQIDTEAFF.

Turning to this clonotype: This sequence may be a read error, since a much larger clone differs from it by one base. This sequence joins TRBV7-3 and TRBJ2-5; D is unclear. CDR3 length equals 13 residues. Germline values: CDR1 SGHTA, CDR2 FQGTGA. V dropped 4 bases and J dropped 11 bases, with 17 bases sitting between them. CDR3 sequence (DNA): TGTGCCAGCAGCTCCGCCGGATACAATGAGCAGTACTTC. Protein sequence: CASSSAGYNEQYF.

The table lists this clonotype with a few counts. The rearrangement links TRBV10-3 to TRBJ1-1; no firm D call. Germline V gene data show CDR1 as ENHRY and CDR2 as SYGVKD. Trimming cost V 7 bases and J 1 base, with 13 bases left between them. This CDR3 comprises 14 residues. The DNA for the CDR3 is TGTGCCATCAAGGAAGGGCTCGCGAACACTGAAGCTTTCTTT. The encoded protein is CAIKEGLANTEAFF.

Worth noting for this clonotype: A single base separates this from a much larger clone, so it may be a read error. V usage is TRBV3-1 and J usage is TRBJ2-7, with a possible D match to TRBD2 (7 bases). The J call is doubtful: the DNA matches TRBJ2-5 better. The CDR3 sequence is 15 residues long. The germline V gene has CDR1 LGHDT and CDR2 YNNKEL (reference sequence). The DNA of the CDR3 is TGTGCCAGCAGCCAAAGGGGGGGGTCACAAGAGACCCAGTACTTC. Translating gives CASSQRGGSQETQYF.

This clonotype was detected only a few times. The chain uses TRBV29-1 and TRBJ2-5; D assignment may be TRBD1 or TRBD2 (5 bases each). V was shortened by 4 bases and J by 11 bases, with 20 bases between the two germline ends. This CDR3 comprises 13 residues. Germline V gene lookup returns CDR1 SQVTM and CDR2 ANQGSEA. CDR3 coding DNA: TGCAGCGTTGCGGGGTTCGCAGGGAATGAGCAGTACTTC. It encodes CSVAGFAGNEQYF. Combining the CDR3 with reference TRBV29-1 and TRBJ2-5 gives the whole variable domain SAVISQKPSRDICQRGTSLTIQCQVDSQVTMMFWYRQQPGQSLTLIATANQGSEATYESGFVIDKFPISRPNLTFSTLTVSNMSPEDSSIYLCSVAGFAGNEQYFGPGTRLLVL.

This clonotype was seen ten or more times. The chain joins TRBV20-1 to TRBJ1-1; 7 nucleotides line up with TRBD1. Per germline, CDR1 DFQATT and CDR2 SNEGSKA (reference sequence). CDR3 length equals 15 residues. Trimming took 2 bases from V and 0 from J; bases not matched to a gene: 6. The CDR3 sequence: CSARLDRAMNTEAFF. The CDR3 region has the DNA TGCAGTGCTAGACTCGACAGGGCCATGAACACTGAAGCTTTCTTT.

This chain connects TRBV5-1 to TRBJ2-2; 8 positions agree with TRBD1. V shed 2 bases, J shed 5 bases, and the junction held 5 bases outside the gene matches. The CDR3 is 15 amino acids. Per germline, CDR1 SGHRS and CDR2 YFSETQ. As DNA, the CDR3 is TGCGCCAGCAGCTTCGGACAGGGACCAACCGGGGAGCTGTTTTTT. Translated: CASSFGQGPTGELFF.

The chain links TRBV29-1 to TRBJ1-1, with 10 positions matching TRBD1. Germline V gene sequence: CDR1 SQVTM, CDR2 ANQGSEA. The CDR3 spans 15 residues. After removal of 3 bases from V and 5 bases from J, the junction contained 9 bases not matched to a gene. The CDR3 region is CSVDWDRGEWTEAFF. Written as DNA, the CDR3 is TGCAGCGTTGATTGGGACAGGGGAGAGTGGACTGAAGCTTTCTTT.

This clonotype was observed many times. The chain links TRBV18 to TRBJ1-1; D is perhaps TRBD1 (6 bases). V gave up 2 bases and J gave up 3 bases, with 10 bases separating them. Germline CDR1 KGHSH, CDR2 LQKENI. CDR3 length: 14 residues. The CDR3 DNA sequence: TGTGCCAGCTCACCATTACAGGGATACACTGAAGCTTTCTTT. It codes for CASSPLQGYTEAFF.

In the case of this clonotype: A much larger clone is a single base away; this may be a read error. The chain has TRBV27 and TRBJ2-1; 7 bases align to TRBD1. The DNA matches TRBJ2-7 better at its end, which makes the J call doubtful. The length of the CDR3 is 16 residues. Looked up from germline, CDR1 is MNHEY and CDR2 is SMNVEV (reference sequence). The CDR3 is CASSLGQDLHYNEQYF. For the CDR3, the DNA is TGTGCCAGCAGTCTAGGACAGGACCTTCACTACAATGAGCAGTACTTC.